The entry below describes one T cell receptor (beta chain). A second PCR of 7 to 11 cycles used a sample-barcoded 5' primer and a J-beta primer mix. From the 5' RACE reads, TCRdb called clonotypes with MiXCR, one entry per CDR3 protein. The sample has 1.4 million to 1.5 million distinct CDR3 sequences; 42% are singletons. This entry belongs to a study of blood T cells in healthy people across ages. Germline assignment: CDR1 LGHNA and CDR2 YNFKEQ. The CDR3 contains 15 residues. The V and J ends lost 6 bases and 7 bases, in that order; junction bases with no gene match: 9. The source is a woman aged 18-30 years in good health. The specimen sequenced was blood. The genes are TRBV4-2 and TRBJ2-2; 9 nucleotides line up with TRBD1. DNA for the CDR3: TGTGCCAGCAGGGGACAGGGTATGGTTGACGGGGAGCTGTTTTTT. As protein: CASRGQGMVDGELFF.